These 17 T cell receptor beta chains share one sample of origin, sequenced in a study of cytomegalovirus exposure and HLA in healthy donors. Primers included in the PCR were 60 Vbeta and 13 Jbeta primers. Generated by immunoSEQ multiplex PCR, the TCRdb table keeps only in-frame clones and is missing some. The sample contains about 60,000 clones, approximately 80% of which appear only once. Sequences were obtained from PBMCs. The receptors derive from a male donor in good health and CMV-seronegative.

V usage is TRBV9 and J usage is TRBJ2-1, with D perhaps matching TRBD1 (5 bases). The germline gives CDR1 SGDLS, CDR2 YYNGEE. V gave up 3 bases and J gave up 9 bases, with 16 bases separating them. The CDR3 length is 14 residues. As DNA, the CDR3 is TGTGCCAGCAGCGCCGGAATCCTGCAGGGTGAGCAGTTCTTC. This gives the protein CASSAGILQGEQFF.

The V gene is TRBV4-2, the J gene TRBJ2-2; 11 bases line up with TRBD2. Germline values: CDR1 LGHNA, CDR2 YNFKEQ. V trimming: 4 bases; J trimming: 6 bases; junction bases outside the gene matches: 7. The CDR3 sequence is 16 residues long. The CDR3 DNA reads TGTGCCAGCAGCCCAAGAATAGCGGGGGGGCCCGGGGAGCTGTTTTTT. It translates to CASSPRIAGGPGELFF.

This clone turned up a few times. The V call is TRBV9, the J call TRBJ2-5; 8 positions match TRBD1. The DNA matches TRBJ2-7 better at its end, which makes the J call doubtful. The length of the CDR3 is 14 residues. Germline CDR1 reads SGDLS; CDR2 reads YYNGEE. Written as DNA, the CDR3 is TGTGCCAGCAGCGGGACAGGGTCCTACTACGAGCAGTACTTC. It specifies CASSGTGSYYEQYF.

The chain recombines TRBV27 with TRBJ1-5; tentatively, D is TRBD1 (5 bases). CDR3 length equals 15 residues. V lost 8 bases to trimming and J lost 4 bases, with 18 bases between them. Germline V gives CDR1 MNHEY, CDR2 SMNVEV (reference sequence). For the CDR3, the DNA is TGTGCCAGCCGGCGAGGAGGGGTAGCAAATCAGCCCCAGCATTTT. This sequence encodes CASRRGGVANQPQHF.

This chain uses TRBV7-2 with TRBJ1-2; unclear D gene. Trimming pared 1 base from V and 2 bases from J, leaving 5 bases between. The CDR3 is 13 residues long. Germline assignment: CDR1 SGHTA and CDR2 FQGNSA. In DNA, the CDR3 is TGTGCCAGCAGCTTAGGCGGAAACTATGGCTACACCTTC. This gives the protein CASSLGGNYGYTF.

The V call is TRBV19, the J call TRBJ1-2; 7 nucleotides agree with TRBD1. CDR3 length: 13 residues. After removal of 3 bases from V and 4 bases from J, the junction contained 2 bases not matched to a gene. CDR1 and CDR2 (germline): LNHDA, SQIVND (reference sequence). CDR3 residues: CASSIGTVYGYTF. The CDR3 DNA sequence: TGTGCCAGTAGTATTGGGACAGTCTATGGCTACACCTTC.

The CDR3 nucleotides read TGTGCCAGCAGGACGACTAGCGGCACAGATACGCAGTATTTT. Amino acids: CASRTTSGTDTQYF. This chain links TRBV7-2 with TRBJ2-3; TRBD2 aligns across 8 bases. Losses at the gene ends were 6 bases for V and 1 base for J; bases not matched to a gene: 3. Per germline, CDR1 SGHTA and CDR2 FQGNSA. The CDR3 is 14 amino acids.

The gene calls are TRBV5-4 and TRBJ2-7; 11 bases are shared with TRBD2. The length of the CDR3 is 16 residues. V gave up 3 bases and J gave up 3 bases; unmatched junction bases: 8. Per the germline V gene, CDR1 is SGHNT and CDR2 is YYREEE (reference sequence). This CDR3 is CASSSRLAGTNYEQYF. The DNA for the CDR3 is TGTGCCAGCAGCTCCCGACTAGCGGGGACCAACTACGAGCAGTACTTC.

This chain joins TRBV5-6 and TRBJ1-1; 7 nucleotides align to TRBD1. The CDR3 contains 15 residues. Germline assignment: CDR1 SGHDT and CDR2 YYEEEE. The junction had 14 bases not matched to a gene; V was cut back by 2 bases and J by 10 bases. The CDR3 nucleotides are TGTGCCAGCAGCTTTGACCAGGGGGTAATGACGGGAGCTTTCTTT. Amino acid sequence: CASSFDQGVMTGAFF.

This chain connects TRBV28 to TRBJ2-2; 9 bases line up with TRBD1. This CDR3 is built from 16 residues. V gave up 5 bases and J gave up 4 bases; unmatched junction bases: 8. Germline V lookup: CDR1 MDHEN, CDR2 SYDVKM. CDR3 DNA sequence: TGTGCCAGCAGTCTCCGGACAGGGGCGGGCACCGGGGAGCTGTTTTTT. Protein product: CASSLRTGAGTGELFF.

The rearrangement joins TRBV7-3 to TRBJ2-1, with 11 nucleotides matching TRBD1. Trimming removed 3 bases from V and 5 bases from J; junction bases left unmatched: 0. The CDR3 runs to 14 residues. Germline assignment: CDR1 SGHTA and CDR2 FQGTGA. CDR3 sequence (DNA): TGTGCCAGCAGCTTGGGACAGGGGGACAATGAGCAGTTCTTC. This translates into CASSLGQGDNEQFF.

The rearrangement uses TRBV9 and TRBJ1-4; D is undetermined. V shed 0 bases and J shed 10 bases, with 10 bases lying between them. This CDR3 has 13 residues. The germline V gene encodes CDR1 SGDLS and CDR2 YYNGEE. The CDR3, as DNA: TGTGCCAGCAGCGTAGCTACCCGGGGAAAACTGTTTTTT. This sequence encodes CASSVATRGKLFF.

J is TRBJ2-7 and V is TRBV10-3; D remains ambiguous. Germline V gives CDR1 ENHRY, CDR2 SYGVKD. CDR3 length: 13 amino acids. The V and J ends lost 2 bases and 0 bases respectively, with 5 bases between them. Here the CDR3 DNA reads TGTGCCATCAGTGAGGCGAGCTCCTACGAGCAGTACTTC. This translates into CAISEASSYEQYF.

The chain links TRBV11-2 to TRBJ1-3; D ambiguous. The germline V gene encodes CDR1 SGHAT and CDR2 FQNNGV. The CDR3 runs 16 residues. V lost 2 bases to trimming and J lost 8 bases, with 19 bases between them. The CDR3 bases are TGTGCCAGCAGCTTAATTGGAGGGAACTCTGAGGACACCATATATTTT. It yields the protein CASSLIGGNSEDTIYF.

The V call is TRBV19, the J call TRBJ2-7; D is unclear. CDR1 is LNHDA, CDR2 SQIVND, per germline (reference sequence). The CDR3 covers 13 residues. The germline V and J ends were trimmed by 4 bases and 2 bases, with 9 bases remaining between them. CDR3 in DNA: TGTGCCAGTAGTAGTAATCCCCCCTACGAGCAGTACTTC. This gives the protein CASSSNPPYEQYF.

This clone has just one count. CDR3 in amino acids: CASTLRGTGSPIYGYTF. DNA of the CDR3: TGTGCCAGTACCTTAAGAGGGACAGGGTCTCCAATCTATGGCTACACCTTC. The genes are TRBV19 and TRBJ1-2, with 9 nucleotides matching TRBD1. The CDR3 spans 17 residues. The germline CDR1 and CDR2 sequences are LNHDA and SQIVND (reference sequence). The V and J ends lost 7 bases and 4 bases, in that order; junction bases with no gene match: 16.

This chain joins TRBV28 and TRBJ1-6; D is perhaps TRBD1 (5 bases). This CDR3 region has 15 residues. V lost 6 bases and J 9 bases, leaving 18 bases between the germline ends. The germline gives CDR1 MDHEN, CDR2 SYDVKM. CDR3 loop: CASRSSGPWGSPLHF. The CDR3, as DNA: TGTGCCAGCAGGTCCTCAGGGCCCTGGGGTTCACCCCTCCACTTT.